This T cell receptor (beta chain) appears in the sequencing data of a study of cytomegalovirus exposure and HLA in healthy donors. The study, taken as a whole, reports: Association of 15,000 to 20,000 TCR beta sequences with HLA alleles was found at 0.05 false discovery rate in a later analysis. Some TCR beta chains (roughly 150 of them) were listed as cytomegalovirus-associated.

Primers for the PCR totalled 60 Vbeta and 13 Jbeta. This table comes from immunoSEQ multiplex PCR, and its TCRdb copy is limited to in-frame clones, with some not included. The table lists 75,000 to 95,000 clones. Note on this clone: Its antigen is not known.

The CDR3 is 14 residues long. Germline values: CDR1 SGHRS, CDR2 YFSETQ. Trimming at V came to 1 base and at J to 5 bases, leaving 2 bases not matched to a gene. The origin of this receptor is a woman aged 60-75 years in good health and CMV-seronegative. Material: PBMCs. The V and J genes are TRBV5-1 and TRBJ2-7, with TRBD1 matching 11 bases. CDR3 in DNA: TGCGCCAGCAGCTTGCGGGGACAGGGGGACGAGCAGTACTTC. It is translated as CASSLRGQGDEQYF.